Included here is one T cell receptor (beta chain) sequence, with context. Its antigen is still unknown. Base qualities are not recorded, but no much larger clone differs from it by a single base. This record belongs to a study of blood T cell repertoires in COVID-19 (dated by TCRdb to 2018 to 2021). In the study overall: Collaborator samples came from the United States, Italy and Spain and covered acute and convalescent phases of COVID-19. The sample metadata nearly always contained a de-identified subject ID, COVID-19 status, age in years and sex. The material from the prospective study consisted of cDNA or gDNA derived from T cells, B-cell-depleted T cells, or PBMCs. Subjects who had been exposed to COVID-19, were actively infected with it, or had recovered from it provided the deeply sampled blood TCRbeta repertoires that made up the dataset. Samples came from the ongoing ImmuneRACE study (first 160 participants) plus 1,254 subjects from 6 global collaborators. The repertoires were made available in a free public database intended to serve as a resource for research on the immune response to SARS-CoV-2. HLA class I and class II types, where available, came from metadata supplied by the sample provider rather than from assay-based typing. Findings and caveats that apply to the study as a whole: The amount of clinical and demographic metadata varied by source and participant and was provided uncurated.

Each collaborating institution followed its own protocols to collect whole blood in K2EDTA tubes. For TCRbeta analysis, collaborators shipped samples as frozen whole blood, isolated PBMCs, or DNA extracted from either of those sample types. TCRbeta CDR3 regions were amplified from genomic DNA by means of the immunoSEQ Assay, a bias-controlled multiplex PCR. As for how the authors treated the data: The number of nucleated cells in each sample was estimated from the amplification of reference gene primers within the assay. To quantify the absolute abundance of each unique TCRbeta CDR3 rearrangement, sequence reads were collapsed and filtered. Productive Simpson clonality was computed per sample as the square root of Simpson's diversity index over productive rearrangements. Here the immuneACCESS table is served through TCRdb, limited to in-frame sequences with V and J called. Missing clones are a known gap in these copies; in checked studies unresolved V genes cover under half, and the rest lacks a known reason. V and J calls and clone size are copied from that table; D and trimming were computed from the DNA. Counted in this sample were more than 30,000 clones; around nine tenths of them appeared once. Approximately 10% of the sample rests with the top ten.

Specimen: peripheral blood. The receptor comes from a man between 60 and 70 years old with active COVID-19.

The nucleotide sequence reads as follows: TGTGCCAGCAGCTTGGACCAGGGAGGGAACACTGAAGCTTTCTTT. Its amino acids are CASSLDQGGNTEAFF. The chain couples TRBV5-6 to TRBJ1-1; the best D guess is TRBD1, with 5 bases matching. According to the germline V gene, CDR1 reads SGHDT and CDR2 reads YYEEEE. The CDR3 goes from the cysteine to the phenylalanine over 15 residues. The read is trimmed to its CDR3 DNA, 45 bases read in frame from base 1. The junction carries 10 bases between V and J, which are trimmed by 0 bases and 1 base respectively.